These 29 T cell receptor beta chains were sequenced from one sample in a study of regulatory T cells in long-lasting Graves disease. The sample's time point: newly diagnosed GD, antithyroid drugs for less than 3 months. Following extraction of RNA from PBMCs, that RNA was used to make the TCR library. Building of the TCR beta libraries involved iRepertoire HTBI primers and Arm-PCR of CDR3 regions. TCRdb independently ran MiXCR on the multiplex PCR reads; one entry per CDR3 protein. The table lists roughly 560,000 distinct CDR3 sequences, 12% of them singletons. The same specimen was also included in a second study, on T cells in Graves' hyperthyroidism and ophthalmopathy.

Material: peripheral blood mononuclear cells (PBMCs), obtained at new diagnosis, from a patient treated with antithyroid drugs. The source of these receptors is a woman between 25 and 40 years old with Graves disease.

This clonotype was recorded at least ten times. The chain carries TRBV18 and TRBJ2-3; D is uncertain. V gave up 3 bases and J gave up 0 bases, with 10 bases separating them. The CDR3 spans 15 residues. The germline CDR1 and CDR2 sequences are KGHSH and LQKENI. The CDR3 DNA follows: TGTGCCAGCTCACCCGATGACATTAGCACAGATACGCAGTATTTT. It translates to CASSPDDISTDTQYF.

As to this clonotype: The junction departs from germline at one end; a sequencing error may be responsible. The chain has TRBV4-1 and TRBJ1-6, with D perhaps matching TRBD1 (6 bases). The CDR3 runs to 15 residues. Looked up from germline, CDR1 is MGHRA and CDR2 is YSYEKL. The CDR3 reads CASSVRTAYNSPLYF. DNA for the CDR3: TGCGCCAGCAGCGTCCGGACAGCCTATAATTCACCCCTCTACTTT.

This clonotype was observed many times. This chain uses TRBV18 with TRBJ1-5; D is uncertain. With 2 bases removed from V and 0 bases from J, the gap between germline ends came to 8 bases. The CDR3 is made up of 15 amino acids. CDR1 and CDR2 from the germline V gene are KGHSH and LQKENI. The CDR3, as DNA: TGTGCCAGCTCACCAGGGTCCCTTAGCAATCAGCCCCAGCATTTT. Residues: CASSPGSLSNQPQHF.

This clonotype has a handful of counts. The V gene is TRBV4-3, the J gene TRBJ2-2, with 8 bases aligning to TRBD2. The CDR3 runs to 17 residues. The germline V gene encodes CDR1 LGHNA and CDR2 YSLEER. After removal of 0 bases from V and 3 bases from J, the junction contained 6 bases not matched to a gene. The CDR3 region has the DNA TGCGCCAGCAGCCAAGATCGTCTACTAGCGGACACCGGGGAGCTGTTTTTT. Translated, it gives CASSQDRLLADTGELFF.

This clonotype has at least ten counts. The CDR3, as DNA: TGTGCCAGCTATACACTCCGGGACAGGGGTTACGAGCAGTACTTC. It yields the protein CASYTLRDRGYEQYF. The V and J genes are TRBV6-1 and TRBJ2-7; 10 bases are shared with TRBD1. Germline trimming cut 8 bases from V and 4 bases from J; bases unmatched to any gene: 11. This CDR3 region has 15 residues. Germline CDR1 MNHNS, CDR2 SASEGT.

This clonotype was detected ten times or more. The chain carries TRBV2 and TRBJ1-5; D uncertain. V was pared by 1 base and J by 6 bases, with 7 bases between. CDR1 and CDR2 (germline): SNHLY, FYNNEI. This CDR3 contains 13 residues. The CDR3 DNA is TGTGCCAGCAGTGAAGTTCCCAGTCAGCCCCAGCATTTT. This encodes CASSEVPSQPQHF.

This clonotype appeared many times. The CDR3 DNA is TGCGCCAGCAGCCCAAGCGGGAGCGGGAATCACAATGAGCAGTTCTTC. Translated: CASSPSGSGNHNEQFF. This chain connects TRBV5-1 to TRBJ2-1; 8 positions agree with TRBD2. The CDR3 totals 16 residues. J was trimmed by 5 bases and V by 4 bases; bases with no gene match: 11. CDR1 is SGHRS and CDR2 is YFSETQ in the germline V gene.

This chain joins TRBV25-1 and TRBJ2-1, with 13 bases aligning to TRBD2. Per germline, CDR1 MGHDK and CDR2 SYGVNS. J lost 6 bases, V lost 5 bases, and 7 bases had no gene match. CDR3 length: 16 residues. CDR3 nucleotides: TGTGCCAGCAGTTCCTCCACTAGCGGGAGGGCCAATGAGCAGTTCTTC. Residues: CASSSSTSGRANEQFF.

This rearrangement joins TRBV10-3 to TRBJ2-1; 11 bases are a match to TRBD2. With 2 bases clipped from V and 8 bases from J, the junction kept 11 bases outside the gene matches. This CDR3 is built from 17 residues. Germline V gene lookup returns CDR1 ENHRY and CDR2 SYGVKD. The CDR3 sequence is CAISEDEGLAGGDEQFF. For the CDR3, the DNA is TGTGCCATCAGTGAGGATGAGGGGCTAGCGGGAGGTGATGAGCAGTTCTTC.

Only a few counts were recorded for this clonotype. The chain carries TRBV29-1 and TRBJ2-7, with a tentative D call TRBD1 (6 bases). The CDR3 runs 12 residues. The V end was cut by 7 bases, the J end by 2 bases, with 12 bases between. CDR1 SQVTM and CDR2 ANQGSEA come from the germline V gene. CDR3 nucleotides: TGCAGCGCCTGGACAGCCACCTACGAGCAGTACTTC. It specifies CSAWTATYEQYF.

V and J are TRBV19 and TRBJ1-1, with 9 bases lining up with TRBD1. This CDR3 has 13 residues. Germline-derived CDR1 and CDR2 are LNHDA and SQIVND (reference sequence). The V segment lost 11 bases and the J segment 0 bases; nucleotides outside the gene matches: 4. CDR3 in amino acids: CAVRTGVNTEAFF. The CDR3 bases are TGTGCCGTTAGGACAGGGGTGAACACTGAAGCTTTCTTT. The whole variable domain, filled in from reference TRBV19 and TRBJ1-1, reads DGGITQSPKYLFRKEGQNVTLSCEQNLNHDAMYWYRQDPGQGLRLIYYSQIVNDFQKGDIAEGYSVSREKKESFPLTVTSAQKNPTAFYLCAVRTGVNTEAFFGQGTRLTVV.

This clonotype was seen many times. The J gene is TRBJ2-5, the V gene TRBV25-1, with 8 nucleotides matching TRBD1. V lost 2 bases, J lost 4 bases, and 0 bases stayed unmatched. This CDR3 region has 13 residues. Germline CDR1 and CDR2: MGHDK and SYGVNS. The chain's CDR3 is CASSETGGETQYF. The CDR3 DNA is TGTGCCAGCAGTGAAACAGGGGGAGAGACCCAGTACTTC. Supplemented by reference TRBV25-1 and TRBJ2-5, the full variable domain reads EADIYQTPRYLVIGTGKKITLECSQTMGHDKMYWYQQDPGMELHLIHYSYGVNSTEKGDLSSESTVSRIRTEHFPLTLESARPSHTSQYLCASSETGGETQYFGPGTRLLVL.

This clonotype has just a few counts. This chain connects TRBV27 to TRBJ2-1, with 10 positions matching TRBD2. V dropped 5 bases and J dropped 5; count of bases not matched to a gene: 6. The CDR3 is made up of 15 amino acids. Germline CDR1 MNHEY, CDR2 SMNVEV (reference sequence). CDR3 loop: CASSPPGLANNEQFF. The CDR3 DNA reads TGTGCCAGCAGTCCTCCGGGACTAGCGAACAATGAGCAGTTCTTC.

There are a few counts of this clonotype. The rearrangement uses TRBV20-1 and TRBJ2-5; D ambiguous. Germline CDR1 and CDR2: DFQATT and SNEGSKA (reference sequence). V was cut by 0 bases and J by 7 bases, with 9 bases left in between. The CDR3 is 12 amino acids. The CDR3 DNA sequence: TGCAGTGCTAGAGAATTCAGCTGGACCCAGTACTTC. It yields the protein CSAREFSWTQYF.

This clonotype was detected ten times or more. The chain uses TRBV7-9 and TRBJ2-7; 7 bases agree with TRBD2. V lost 3 bases, J lost 7 bases, and 12 bases stayed unmatched. This CDR3 spans 15 amino acids. CDR1 and CDR2 from the germline V gene are SEHNR and FQNEAQ (reference sequence). CDR3 protein: CASSFSGGPAGEQYF. CDR3 bases: TGTGCCAGCAGCTTTTCGGGGGGACCCGCGGGGGAGCAGTACTTC.

There are a few counts of this clonotype. V and J are TRBV27 and TRBJ2-4, with TRBD1 matching over 8 bases. Trimming at V came to 2 bases and at J to 9 bases, leaving 3 bases not matched to a gene. Germline V gives CDR1 MNHEY, CDR2 SMNVEV (reference sequence). CDR3 length: 13 amino acids. The CDR3: CASSLLQGGIQYF. The CDR3 coding sequence is TGTGCCAGCAGTTTACTACAGGGGGGCATTCAGTACTTC.

The J gene is TRBJ2-7, the V gene TRBV12-3 or TRBV12-4, with a weak D call TRBD1 (6 bases). This CDR3 comprises 16 residues. Trimming cost V 6 bases and J 0 bases, with 18 bases left between them. The CDR3, as DNA: TGTGCCAGCAGCCCCAGGGGCAGGAGAGACTCCTACGAGCAGTACTTC. Amino acids: CASSPRGRRDSYEQYF.

Many counts were recorded for this clonotype. The chain couples TRBV11-2 to TRBJ1-1; D perhaps matches TRBD1 (5 bases). CDR1 SGHAT and CDR2 FQNNGV come from the germline V gene. This CDR3 is 13 amino acids long. Trimming left V 6 bases short and J 0 bases short, with 8 bases between. CDR3 sequence reads: CASSSGLNTEAFF. The CDR3 DNA follows: TGTGCCAGCAGTTCGGGACTGAACACTGAAGCTTTCTTT.

This clonotype came up many times. The chain recombines TRBV27 with TRBJ2-2, with D possibly being TRBD1 or TRBD2 (5 bases each). This CDR3 is 13 amino acids long. Trimming removed 3 bases at V and 7 bases at J, with 9 bases between. CDR1 and CDR2 from the germline V gene are MNHEY and SMNVEV (reference sequence). CDR3 nucleotide sequence: TGTGCCAGCAGTTTCAAGGGGAGCGGGGAGCTGTTTTTT. This translates into CASSFKGSGELFF.

This clonotype appeared a few times. The CDR3 DNA is TGTGCCAGCACTGAGGGGCACCTATGGGACACCGGGGAGCTGTTTTTT. The encoded protein is CASTEGHLWDTGELFF. This chain connects TRBV2 to TRBJ2-2; D tentatively fits TRBD1 or TRBD2 (5 bases each). Germline V gives CDR1 SNHLY, CDR2 FYNNEI. Trimming left V 7 bases short and J 3 bases short, with 18 bases between. The CDR3 runs 16 residues.

Ten or more counts support this clonotype. This CDR3 is CSVVLAEFYNEQFF. CDR3 in DNA: TGCAGCGTTGTTCTAGCGGAGTTCTACAATGAGCAGTTCTTC. The chain links TRBV29-1 to TRBJ2-1; the match to TRBD2 covers 7 bases. The V gene's germline CDR1 is SQVTM and CDR2 ANQGSEA. The CDR3 runs 14 residues. The junction had 6 bases not matched to a gene; V was cut back by 4 bases and J by 3 bases.

This clonotype came up many times. The chain recombines TRBV29-1 with TRBJ1-1; D not certain. V was clipped by 3 bases and J by 0 bases, with 8 bases between them. CDR1 and CDR2 (germline): SQVTM, ANQGSEA. The length of the CDR3 is 13 residues. CDR3 sequence: CSVEGRLNTEAFF. The DNA for the CDR3 is TGCAGCGTTGAGGGCAGACTGAACACTGAAGCTTTCTTT.

This clonotype has only a few counts. The rearrangement joins TRBV29-1 to TRBJ1-1, with D tentatively TRBD1 (5 bases). Germline V lookup: CDR1 SQVTM, CDR2 ANQGSEA. This CDR3 region has 10 residues. In DNA form, the CDR3 reads TGCATGGGGCTGAACACTGAAGCTTTCTTT. Translated, it gives CMGLNTEAFF.

The table lists this clonotype with many counts. The rearrangement uses TRBV11-2 and TRBJ2-7; TRBD1 matches at 10 bases. The CDR3 runs 14 residues. Per germline, CDR1 SGHAT and CDR2 FQNNGV. The V and J ends lost 5 bases and 6 bases, in that order; junction bases with no gene match: 7. Here the CDR3 DNA reads TGTGCCAGCAGCCACCCGGGACAGGGGAGCGAGCAGTACTTC. It codes for CASSHPGQGSEQYF.

This clonotype was counted many times. This chain connects TRBV7-3 to TRBJ2-3; 8 bases fit TRBD2. Germline V lookup: CDR1 SGHTA, CDR2 FQGTGA. The junction had 6 bases not matched to a gene; V was cut back by 5 bases and J by 2 bases. The CDR3 runs 15 residues. CDR3 region: CASSPLAGLTDTQYF. CDR3 nucleotides: TGTGCCAGCAGCCCGTTAGCGGGACTCACAGATACGCAGTATTTT. Complete variable domain (other parts from reference TRBV7-3 and TRBJ2-3): GAGVSQTPSNKVTEKGKYVELRCDPISGHTALYWYRQSLGQGPEFLIYFQGTGAADDSGLPNDRFFAVRPEGSVSTLKIQRTERGDSAVYLCASSPLAGLTDTQYFGPGTRLTVL.

The chain couples TRBV20-1 to TRBJ1-3; tentative D call: TRBD1 (5 bases). Trimming removed 5 bases at V and 7 bases at J, with 21 bases between. The germline V gene encodes CDR1 DFQATT and CDR2 SNEGSKA (reference sequence). The CDR3 runs 15 residues. Written as DNA, the CDR3 is TGCAGTGCTTTAAATCGACTGGGGAAGGGGAACACCATATATTTT. This gives the protein CSALNRLGKGNTIYF.

The rearrangement joins TRBV29-1 to TRBJ1-2, with D perhaps TRBD1 (5 bases). V was shortened by 0 bases and J by 2 bases, with 13 bases between the two germline ends. Germline V CDR1 and CDR2: SQVTM, ANQGSEA. The CDR3 covers 15 residues. CDR3 sequence reads: CSVEDRDRANYGYTF. CDR3 nucleotides: TGCAGCGTTGAAGATAGGGACCGCGCCAACTATGGCTACACCTTC.

This clonotype was seen ten or more times. The chain has TRBV3-1 and TRBJ2-2, with no clear D. The germline gives CDR1 LGHDT, CDR2 YNNKEL (reference sequence). V gave up 1 base and J gave up 4 bases, with 7 bases separating them. The CDR3 spans 14 residues. Written as DNA, the CDR3 is TGTGCCAGCAGCCAAGCCATCGGCACCGGGGAGCTGTTTTTT. Amino acids: CASSQAIGTGELFF.

The rearrangement uses TRBV9 and TRBJ2-7; D is tentatively TRBD1 or TRBD2 (5 bases each). The CDR3 extends over 13 amino acids. In germline, CDR1 is SGDLS, CDR2 YYNGEE. V lost 2 bases and J lost 7, with 13 bases in between. The CDR3 region is CASSVPGRPEQYF. CDR3 in DNA: TGTGCCAGCAGCGTCCCGGGACGCCCAGAGCAGTACTTC.